A single sample is the source of the 5 T cell receptor beta chains below, sequenced in a study of CD8+ T cells in alopecia areata. Treatment denoted: oral pan-JAK inhibitor, 5-10 mg twice daily. RNA, once extracted, was reverse transcribed into cDNA for use as the sequencing template. Here immunoSEQ multiplex PCR was the method, and the copy in TCRdb shows in-frame clones only, minus some. The profile shows about 220,000 clones, 50% to 70% of them singletons. The specimen comprised CD4+ T cells sorted from blood, sampled at week 4, from a patient treated with tofacitinib. The receptors derive from a human donor with alopecia areata.

The chain is built from TRBV7-8 and TRBJ1-5; TRBD1 matches at 7 bases. V shed 1 base, J shed 2 bases, and the junction held 5 bases outside the gene matches. CDR3 length: 16 residues. Germline CDR1 is SGHVS and CDR2 is FQNEAQ. CDR3 nucleotide sequence: TGTGCCAGCAGCTTAGGGCACAGGGGAGGCAATCAGCCCCAGCATTTT. Its translation: CASSLGHRGGNQPQHF.

This clone was counted a few times. V gene TRBV19 combines with J gene TRBJ1-1; D is undetermined. CDR3 length equals 11 residues. The germline gives CDR1 LNHDA, CDR2 SQIVND (reference sequence). The V gene lost 5 bases and the J gene lost 5 bases, with 6 bases spanning the gap. Here the CDR3 reads CASSERTEAFF. The CDR3 DNA follows: TGTGCCAGTAGTGAGCGAACTGAAGCTTTCTTT.

The chain uses TRBV7-2 and TRBJ2-5, with TRBD1 matching 7 bases. The junction had 14 bases not matched to a gene; V was cut back by 5 bases and J by 5 bases. The CDR3 contains 16 residues. Germline V gene data show CDR1 as SGHTA and CDR2 as FQGNSA. This CDR3 reads CASSGFDRVFVETQYF. CDR3 in DNA: TGTGCCAGCAGCGGCTTTGACAGGGTGTTTGTGGAGACCCAGTACTTC. The complete variable domain, with remaining parts taken from reference TRBV7-2 and TRBJ2-5, reads GAGVSQSPSNKVTEKGKDVELRCDPISGHTALYWYRQSLGQGLEFLIYFQGNSAPDKSGLPSDRFSAERTGGSVSTLTIQRTQQEDSAVYLCASSGFDRVFVETQYFGPGTRLLVL.

The genes are TRBV5-1 and TRBJ1-2; no reliable D call. Trimming left V 4 bases short and J 4 bases short, with 11 bases between. The CDR3 extends over 13 amino acids. The germline CDR1 and CDR2 sequences are SGHRS and YFSETQ. This CDR3 is CASSLMEGYGYTF. The CDR3, as DNA: TGCGCCAGCAGCCTCATGGAGGGCTATGGCTACACCTTC.

This chain connects TRBV7-2 to TRBJ1-5; a weak D match, TRBD1 (5 bases). Germline V gene sequence: CDR1 SGHTA, CDR2 FQGNSA. V was trimmed by 1 base and J by 6 bases, leaving 7 bases between them. The CDR3 has 13 residues. CDR3 in amino acids: CASSLGGIQPQHF. The CDR3, as DNA: TGTGCCAGCAGCTTAGGGGGGATTCAGCCCCAGCATTTT.